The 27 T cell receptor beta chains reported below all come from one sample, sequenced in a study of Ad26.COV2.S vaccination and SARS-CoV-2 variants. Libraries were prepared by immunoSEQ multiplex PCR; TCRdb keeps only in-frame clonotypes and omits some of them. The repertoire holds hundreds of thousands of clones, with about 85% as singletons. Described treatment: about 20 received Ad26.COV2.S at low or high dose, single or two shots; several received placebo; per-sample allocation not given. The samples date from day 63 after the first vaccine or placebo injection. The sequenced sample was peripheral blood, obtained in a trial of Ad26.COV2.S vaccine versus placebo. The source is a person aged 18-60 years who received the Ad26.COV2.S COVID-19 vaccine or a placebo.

The CDR3 loop is CASSPSSIAGANVLTF. CDR3 coding DNA: TGTGCCAGCAGCCCGTCCTCCATCGCTGGGGCCAACGTCCTGACTTTC. The chain has TRBV11-2 and TRBJ2-6; no reliable D call. The CDR3 totals 16 residues. Germline CDR1 reads SGHAT; CDR2 reads FQNNGV. V was shortened by 5 bases and J by 2 bases, with 13 bases between the two germline ends.

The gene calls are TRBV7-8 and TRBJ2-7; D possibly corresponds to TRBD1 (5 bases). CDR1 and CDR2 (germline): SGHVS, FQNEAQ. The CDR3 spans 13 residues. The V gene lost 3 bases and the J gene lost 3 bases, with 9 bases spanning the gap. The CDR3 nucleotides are TGTGCCAGCAGCTTGGGGCCAAACTACGAGCAGTACTTC. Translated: CASSLGPNYEQYF. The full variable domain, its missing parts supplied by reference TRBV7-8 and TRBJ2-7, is GAGVSQSPRYKVAKRGQDVALRCDPISGHVSLFWYQQALGQGPEFLTYFQNEAQLDKSGLPSDRFFAERPEGSVSTLKIQRTQQEDSAVYLCASSLGPNYEQYFGPGTRLTVT.

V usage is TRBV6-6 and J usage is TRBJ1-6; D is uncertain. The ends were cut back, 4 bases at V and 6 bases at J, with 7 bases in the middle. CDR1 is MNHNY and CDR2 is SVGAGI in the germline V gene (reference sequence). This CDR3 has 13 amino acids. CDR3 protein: CASSWAVNSPLHF. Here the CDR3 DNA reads TGTGCCAGCAGTTGGGCAGTTAATTCACCCCTCCACTTT.

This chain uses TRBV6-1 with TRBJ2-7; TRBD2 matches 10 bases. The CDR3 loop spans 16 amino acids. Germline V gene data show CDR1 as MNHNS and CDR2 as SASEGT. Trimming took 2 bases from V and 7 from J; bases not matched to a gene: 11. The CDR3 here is CASSELRLAGAGEQYF. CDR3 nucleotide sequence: TGTGCCAGCAGTGAACTGCGGCTAGCGGGAGCGGGGGAGCAGTACTTC.

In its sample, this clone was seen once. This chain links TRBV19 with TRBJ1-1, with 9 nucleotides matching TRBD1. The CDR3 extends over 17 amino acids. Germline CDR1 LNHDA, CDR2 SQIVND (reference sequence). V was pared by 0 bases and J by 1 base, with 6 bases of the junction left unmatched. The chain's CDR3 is CASSIDGTGRWNTEAFF. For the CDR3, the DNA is TGTGCCAGTAGTATAGATGGGACAGGGCGGTGGAACACTGAAGCTTTCTTT.

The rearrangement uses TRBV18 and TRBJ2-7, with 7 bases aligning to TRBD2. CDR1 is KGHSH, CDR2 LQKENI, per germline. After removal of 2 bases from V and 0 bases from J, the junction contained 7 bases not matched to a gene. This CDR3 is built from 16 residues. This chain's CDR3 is CASSPEPGLTSYEQYF. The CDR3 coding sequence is TGTGCCAGCTCACCAGAACCGGGACTAACCTCCTACGAGCAGTACTTC.

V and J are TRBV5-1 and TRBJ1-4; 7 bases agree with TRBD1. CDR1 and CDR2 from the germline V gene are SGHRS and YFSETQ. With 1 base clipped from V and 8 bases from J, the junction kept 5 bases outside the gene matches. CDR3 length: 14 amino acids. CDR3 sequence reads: CASSLQGGGEKLFF. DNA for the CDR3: TGCGCCAGCAGCTTGCAAGGGGGCGGAGAAAAACTGTTTTTT.

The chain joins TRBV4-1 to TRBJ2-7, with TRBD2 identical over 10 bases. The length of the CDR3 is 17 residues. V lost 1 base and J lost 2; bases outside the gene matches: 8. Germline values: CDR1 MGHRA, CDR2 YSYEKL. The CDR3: CASSQVKAGGETYEQYF. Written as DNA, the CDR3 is TGCGCCAGCAGCCAAGTAAAAGCGGGAGGGGAGACCTACGAGCAGTACTTC.

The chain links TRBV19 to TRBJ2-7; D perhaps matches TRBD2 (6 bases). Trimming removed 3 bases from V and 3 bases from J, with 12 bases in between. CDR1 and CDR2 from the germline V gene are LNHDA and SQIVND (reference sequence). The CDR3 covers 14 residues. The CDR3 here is CASSIRDGSYEQYF. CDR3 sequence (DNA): TGTGCCAGTAGTATCAGAGACGGGAGCTACGAGCAGTACTTC.

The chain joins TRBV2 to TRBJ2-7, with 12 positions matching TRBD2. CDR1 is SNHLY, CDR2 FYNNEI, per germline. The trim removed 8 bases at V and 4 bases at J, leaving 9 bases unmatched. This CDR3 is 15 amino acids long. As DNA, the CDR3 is TGTGCCAGCGGAGGAGAGACTAGCGGGAGTTACGAGCAGTACTTC. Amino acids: CASGGETSGSYEQYF.

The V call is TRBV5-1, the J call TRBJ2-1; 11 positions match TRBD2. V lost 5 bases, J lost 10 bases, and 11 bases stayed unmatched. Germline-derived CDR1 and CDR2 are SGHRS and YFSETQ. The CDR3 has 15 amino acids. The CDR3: CASRYPLAGGDEQFF. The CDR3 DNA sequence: TGCGCCAGCAGGTACCCGCTAGCGGGAGGTGACGAGCAGTTCTTC.

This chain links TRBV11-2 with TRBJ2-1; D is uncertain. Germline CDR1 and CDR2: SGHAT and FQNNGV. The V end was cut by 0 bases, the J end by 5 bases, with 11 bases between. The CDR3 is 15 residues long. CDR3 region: CASSLDPVPNNEQFF. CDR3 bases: TGTGCCAGCAGCTTAGATCCAGTCCCAAACAATGAGCAGTTCTTC.

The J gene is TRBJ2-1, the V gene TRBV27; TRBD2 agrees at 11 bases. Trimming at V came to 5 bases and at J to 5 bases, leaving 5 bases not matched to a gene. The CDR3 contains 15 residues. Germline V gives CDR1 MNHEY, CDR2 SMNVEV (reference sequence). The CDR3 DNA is TGTGCCAGCAGTCACGGGACTAGCGGTGACAATGAGCAGTTCTTC. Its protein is CASSHGTSGDNEQFF.

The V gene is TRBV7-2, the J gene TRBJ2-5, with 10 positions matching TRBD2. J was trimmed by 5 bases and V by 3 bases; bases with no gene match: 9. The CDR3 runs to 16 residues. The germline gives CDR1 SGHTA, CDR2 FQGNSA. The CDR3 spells CASSLDLAGVRETQYF. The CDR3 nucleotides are TGTGCCAGCAGCTTGGATCTAGCGGGAGTTCGGGAGACCCAGTACTTC.

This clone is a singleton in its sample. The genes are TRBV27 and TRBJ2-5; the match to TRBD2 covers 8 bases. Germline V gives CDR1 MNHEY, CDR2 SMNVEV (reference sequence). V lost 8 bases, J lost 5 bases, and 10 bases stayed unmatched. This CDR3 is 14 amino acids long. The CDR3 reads CASSTGLAWETQYF. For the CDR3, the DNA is TGTGCCAGCTCTACAGGACTAGCTTGGGAGACCCAGTACTTC.

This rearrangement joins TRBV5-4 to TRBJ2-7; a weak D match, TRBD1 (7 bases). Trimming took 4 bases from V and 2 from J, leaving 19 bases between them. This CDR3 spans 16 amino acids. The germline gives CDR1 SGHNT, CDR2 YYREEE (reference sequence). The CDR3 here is CASSPGGSTNTYEQYF. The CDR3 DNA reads TGTGCCAGCAGCCCAGGGGGGTCTACTAACACCTACGAGCAGTACTTC.

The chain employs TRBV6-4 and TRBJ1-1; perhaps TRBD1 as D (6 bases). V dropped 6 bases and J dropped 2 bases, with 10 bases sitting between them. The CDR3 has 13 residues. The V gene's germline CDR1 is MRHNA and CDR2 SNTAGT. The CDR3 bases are TGTGCCAGCAGCCGGACAGCTAACACTGAAGCTTTCTTT. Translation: CASSRTANTEAFF.

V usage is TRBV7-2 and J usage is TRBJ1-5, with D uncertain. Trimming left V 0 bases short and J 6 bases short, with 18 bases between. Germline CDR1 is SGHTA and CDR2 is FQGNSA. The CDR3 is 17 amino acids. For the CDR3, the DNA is TGTGCCAGCAGCTTAGCAGTGACAACCGCACAAGGTCAGCCCCAGCATTTT. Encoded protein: CASSLAVTTAQGQPQHF.

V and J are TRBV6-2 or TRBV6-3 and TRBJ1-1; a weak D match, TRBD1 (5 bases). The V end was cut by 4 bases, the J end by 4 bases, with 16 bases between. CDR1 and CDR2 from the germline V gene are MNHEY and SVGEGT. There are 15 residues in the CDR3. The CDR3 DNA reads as TGTGCCAGCAGTTTCCCCGCTGTCGGGGCCACTGAAGCTTTCTTT. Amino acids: CASSFPAVGATEAFF.

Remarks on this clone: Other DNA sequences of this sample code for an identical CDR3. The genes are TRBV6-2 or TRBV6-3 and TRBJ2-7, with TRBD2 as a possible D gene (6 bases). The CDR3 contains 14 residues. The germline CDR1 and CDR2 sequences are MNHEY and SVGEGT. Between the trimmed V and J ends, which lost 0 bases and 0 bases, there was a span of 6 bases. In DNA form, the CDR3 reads TGTGCCAGCAGTTACTCGGGGGGCTCCTACGAGCAGTACTTC. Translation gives CASSYSGGSYEQYF.

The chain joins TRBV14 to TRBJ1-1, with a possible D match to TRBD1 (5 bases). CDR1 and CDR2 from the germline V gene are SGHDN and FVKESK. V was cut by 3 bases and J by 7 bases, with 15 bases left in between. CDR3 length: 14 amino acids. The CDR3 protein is CASSHLDRDREAFF. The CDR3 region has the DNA TGTGCCAGCAGCCACCTCGACAGAGACCGTGAAGCTTTCTTT.

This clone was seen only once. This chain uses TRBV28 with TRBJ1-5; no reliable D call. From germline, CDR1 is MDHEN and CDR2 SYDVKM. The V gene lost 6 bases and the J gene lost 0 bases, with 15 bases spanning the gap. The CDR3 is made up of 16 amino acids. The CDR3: CASRMGGSYSNQPQHF. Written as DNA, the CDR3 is TGTGCCAGCAGAATGGGAGGTTCTTATAGCAATCAGCCCCAGCATTTT. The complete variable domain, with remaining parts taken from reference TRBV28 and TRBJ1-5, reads DVKVTQSSRYLVKRTGEKVFLECVQDMDHENMFWYRQDPGLGLRLIYFSYDVKMKEKGDIPEGYSVSREKKERFSLILESASTNQTSMYLCASRMGGSYSNQPQHFGDGTRLSIL.

The CDR3 protein is CATRGTHMRNTEAFF. In nucleotides, the CDR3 is TGTGCCACCAGAGGGACTCACATGAGGAACACTGAAGCTTTCTTT. The chain uses TRBV15 and TRBJ1-1, with D tentatively TRBD1 (5 bases). This CDR3 has 15 amino acids. The V gene's germline CDR1 is LNHNV and CDR2 YYDKDF (reference sequence). The V and J ends lost 6 bases and 1 base respectively, with 15 bases between them.

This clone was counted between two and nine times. CDR3 sequence: CASSYAQGAHEQYF. The CDR3 bases are TGTGCCAGCAGTTACGCTCAGGGCGCGCACGAGCAGTACTTC. This rearrangement joins TRBV6-6 to TRBJ2-7; D might be TRBD1 (5 bases). Germline V CDR1 and CDR2: MNHNY, SVGAGI (reference sequence). CDR3 size: 14 residues. Trimming left V 2 bases short and J 5 bases short, with 13 bases between.

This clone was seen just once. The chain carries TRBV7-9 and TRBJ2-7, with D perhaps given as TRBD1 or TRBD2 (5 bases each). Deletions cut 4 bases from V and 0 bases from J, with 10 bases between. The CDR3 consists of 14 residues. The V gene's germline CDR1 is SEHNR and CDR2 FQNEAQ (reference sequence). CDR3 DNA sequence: TGTGCCAGCAGCTGGGACGGAAGCTCCTACGAGCAGTACTTC. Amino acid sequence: CASSWDGSSYEQYF.

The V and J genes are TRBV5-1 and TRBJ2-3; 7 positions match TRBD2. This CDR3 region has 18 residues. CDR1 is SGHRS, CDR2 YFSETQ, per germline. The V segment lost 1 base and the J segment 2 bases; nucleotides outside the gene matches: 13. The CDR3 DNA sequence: TGCGCCAGCAGCTTGTTAAACCCTCCCGGGGACTACACAGATACGCAGTATTTT. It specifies CASSLLNPPGDYTDTQYF.

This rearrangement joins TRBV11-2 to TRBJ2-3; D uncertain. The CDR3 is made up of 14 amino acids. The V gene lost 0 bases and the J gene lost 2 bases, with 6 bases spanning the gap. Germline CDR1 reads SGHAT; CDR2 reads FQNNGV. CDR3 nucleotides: TGTGCCAGCAGCTTAGACAGGACCACAGATACGCAGTATTTT. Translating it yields CASSLDRTTDTQYF.